In this sample, the clone carrying this T cell receptor (beta chain) turned up a few times. Germline V gives CDR1 SGHVS, CDR2 FQNEAQ. Deletions cut 1 base from V and 1 base from J, with 13 bases between. This CDR3 contains 16 residues. RNA transcripts were the template for amplifying TCR beta CDR3 regions. During a first-round RT-PCR of the TCR CDR3, the HTBI primer set was used. TCRdb re-derived calls from the multiplex PCR reads in MiXCR, one entry per CDR3 protein. The sample holds a few hundred thousand distinct CDR3 sequences, approximately 14% seen once. The sample belongs to a study of T cells in Graves' hyperthyroidism and ophthalmopathy. Patients with uncontrolled infections, other autoimmune diseases, pregnancy or lactation were excluded.

The V gene is TRBV7-8, the J gene TRBJ2-5; D is perhaps TRBD1 or TRBD2 (6 bases each). The receptor comes from a woman aged 18-30 years with Graves' hyperthyroidism that later progressed to Graves' ophthalmopathy. Input material: blood. CDR3 nucleotides: TGTGCCAGCAGCTTAGGGGGGGCGGCCTTCCAAGAGACCCAGTACTTC. Its translation is CASSLGGAAFQETQYF.